A selection of T cell receptor beta chains follows, all from one sample in a study of shared clonotypes between healthy human individuals. Profiling relied on immunoSEQ multiplex PCR, and the TCRdb table lists in-frame clones only, not all of them. The table has fewer than 1.6 million clones, about 98.5% seen once. What was sequenced was naive CD4+ T cells sorted from blood. These receptors were collected from a young man in good health. The CDR3 runs from the conserved cysteine through the conserved F or W. A D gene is named only where the DNA matches it firmly. Only some rows state a clone size, as once, few, many or a class for expanded clones.

size: .; V: TRBV7-2; D: .; J: TRBJ1-3; CDR3: CASSFSARVSGNTIYF; DNA: TGTGCCAGCAGCTTCTCAGCCAGGGTGTCTGGAAACACCATATATTTT
size: .; V: TRBV5-1; D: .; J: TRBJ1-2; CDR3: CASSLDRNGAGYTF; DNA: TGCGCCAGCAGCTTGGATAGGAACGGCGCTGGCTACACCTTC
size: .; V: TRBV11-2; D: TRBD2; J: TRBJ2-3; CDR3: CASRGLAGLDTQYF; DNA: TGTGCCAGCAGGGGACTAGCGGGACTAGATACGCAGTATTTT
size: .; V: TRBV7-6; D: TRBD1; J: TRBJ1-3; CDR3: CASSLANAGGANTIYF; DNA: TGTGCCAGCAGCTTAGCGAATGCAGGGGGAGCAAACACCATATATTTT
size: .; V: TRBV9; D: TRBD1; J: TRBJ1-1; CDR3: CASSAQMTGAGTEAFF; DNA: TGTGCCAGCAGCGCTCAAATGACAGGGGCGGGCACTGAAGCTTTCTTT
size: .; V: TRBV30; D: TRBD2; J: TRBJ2-3; CDR3: CAWSVLGGRATANTDTQYF; DNA: TGTGCCTGGAGTGTACTGGGCGGGAGGGCCACGGCCAACACAGATACGCAGTATTTT
size: .; V: TRBV9; D: .; J: TRBJ1-5; CDR3: CASSVGAGTSNQPQHF; DNA: TGTGCCAGCAGCGTGGGGGCTGGAACAAGCAATCAGCCCCAGCATTTT
size: .; V: TRBV5-4; D: TRBD1; J: TRBJ1-2; CDR3: CASSGRTGGVDYGYTF; DNA: TGTGCCAGCAGCGGGCGGACAGGTGGAGTAGACTATGGCTACACCTTC
size: .; V: TRBV27; D: .; J: TRBJ2-7; CDR3: CASSKQRVAYEQYF; DNA: TGTGCCAGCAGTAAACAGCGGGTAGCCTACGAGCAGTACTTC
size: .; V: TRBV5-5; D: TRBD2; J: TRBJ2-7; CDR3: CASSAGSSGSYEQYF; DNA: TGTGCCAGCAGCGCTGGGTCTAGCGGTTCCTACGAGCAGTACTTC
size: .; V: TRBV7-9; D: TRBD2; J: TRBJ2-7; CDR3: CASSSTSATYEQYF; DNA: TGTGCCAGCAGCTCCACTAGCGCAACCTACGAGCAGTACTTC
size: .; V: TRBV2; D: TRBD1; J: TRBJ2-1; CDR3: CASRTGGPNEQFF; DNA: TGTGCCAGCAGGACAGGGGGCCCTAATGAGCAGTTCTTC
size: .; V: TRBV28; D: .; J: TRBJ2-7; CDR3: CASRPGLPPYEQYF; DNA: TGTGCCAGCAGACCAGGACTGCCGCCCTACGAGCAGTACTTC
size: .; V: TRBV14; D: .; J: TRBJ1-1; CDR3: CASSQEEEGTEAFF; DNA: TGTGCCAGCAGCCAAGAGGAGGAGGGCACTGAAGCTTTCTTT
size: .; V: TRBV7-2; D: .; J: TRBJ2-7; CDR3: CASSLRPGPSYEQYF; DNA: TGTGCCAGCAGCTTACGGCCAGGGCCCTCCTACGAGCAGTACTTC
size: .; V: TRBV5-1; D: TRBD1; J: TRBJ2-4; CDR3: CASSVGGQGNIQYF; DNA: TGCGCCAGCAGCGTCGGAGGACAGGGAAACATTCAGTACTTC
size: .; V: TRBV20-1; D: .; J: TRBJ2-3; CDR3: CSAPDPIGRYF; DNA: TGCAGTGCTCCCGACCCAATTGGGCGGTATTTT
size: once; V: TRBV9; D: .; J: TRBJ2-3; CDR3: CASSGKTGATDTQYF; DNA: TGTGCCAGCAGCGGCAAAACCGGGGCCACAGATACGCAGTATTTT
size: .; V: TRBV27; D: TRBD1; J: TRBJ1-5; CDR3: CASKGTGTQPQHF; DNA: TGTGCCAGCAAGGGGACAGGGACTCAGCCCCAGCATTTT
size: .; V: TRBV9; D: .; J: TRBJ1-1; CDR3: CASSVDGDLNTEAFF; DNA: TGTGCCAGCAGCGTAGATGGGGATCTGAACACTGAAGCTTTCTTT
size: .; V: TRBV4-1; D: TRBD2; J: TRBJ2-1; CDR3: CASSQGLAGSYNEQFF; DNA: TGCGCCAGCAGCCAAGGACTAGCGGGATCCTACAATGAGCAGTTCTTC
size: .; V: TRBV10-3; D: .; J: TRBJ2-7; CDR3: CAISLDPSSYEQYF; DNA: TGTGCCATCAGCTTAGACCCGAGCTCCTACGAGCAGTACTTC
size: .; V: TRBV9; D: .; J: TRBJ2-7; CDR3: CASSVDGVSYEQYF; DNA: TGTGCCAGCAGCGTCGATGGGGTCTCCTACGAGCAGTACTTC
size: .; V: TRBV18; D: .; J: TRBJ2-1; CDR3: CASSPPTRTSQPYEQFF; DNA: TGTGCCAGCTCACCACCGACTAGGACTTCTCAACCTTATGAGCAGTTCTTC
size: .; V: TRBV6-5; D: .; J: TRBJ2-2; CDR3: CASTSIQGGRLFF; DNA: TGTGCCAGCACCTCAATTCAGGGGGGTCGGCTGTTTTTT
size: few; V: TRBV6-5; D: .; J: TRBJ2-1; CDR3: CASSYRAEFSYNEQFF; DNA: TGTGCCAGCAGTTACAGAGCGGAGTTCTCCTACAATGAGCAGTTCTTC
size: .; V: TRBV4-1; D: .; J: TRBJ1-1; CDR3: CASSQDGHMNTEAFF; DNA: TGCGCCAGCAGCCAAGACGGGCACATGAACACTGAAGCTTTCTTT
size: .; V: TRBV27; D: TRBD2; J: TRBJ2-3; CDR3: CASSFEREGTDTQYF; DNA: TGTGCCAGCAGTTTCGAGCGGGAGGGGACAGATACGCAGTATTTT
size: .; V: TRBV5-1; D: .; J: TRBJ2-1; CDR3: CASSLAVSLGARLTSYNEQFF; DNA: TGCGCCAGCAGCTTGGCCGTCTCTCTAGGTGCGCGACTTACTAGCTACAATGAGCAGTTCTTC
size: .; V: TRBV10-3; D: TRBD1; J: TRBJ1-3; CDR3: CAISDSGTGFSGNTIYF; DNA: TGTGCCATCAGTGATTCCGGGACAGGGTTCTCTGGAAACACCATATATTTT
size: .; V: TRBV5-1; D: .; J: TRBJ2-5; CDR3: CASSFRDGQETQYF; DNA: TGCGCCAGCAGCTTCCGGGACGGCCAAGAGACCCAGTACTTC
size: .; V: TRBV29-1; D: .; J: TRBJ2-3; CDR3: CSVEGGPTSTDTQYF; DNA: TGCAGCGTTGAAGGTGGGCCCACTAGCACAGATACGCAGTATTTT
size: once; V: TRBV9; D: TRBD2; J: TRBJ2-4; CDR3: CASSVEVSGSGSIQYF; DNA: TGTGCCAGCAGCGTAGAAGTCTCGGGCAGCGGGAGCATTCAGTACTTC
size: .; V: TRBV28; D: TRBD2; J: TRBJ2-1; CDR3: CASSLAGVSNEQFF; DNA: TGTGCCAGCAGCCTAGCGGGAGTAAGCAATGAGCAGTTCTTC
size: .; V: TRBV10-3; D: TRBD1; J: TRBJ2-3; CDR3: CAIRRDRGSSDTQYF; DNA: TGTGCCATCAGGAGGGACAGGGGGTCGTCAGATACGCAGTATTTT
size: .; V: TRBV28; D: TRBD1; J: TRBJ1-1; CDR3: CASGQIGWTGRSNTEAFF; DNA: TGTGCCAGCGGTCAGATTGGGTGGACAGGACGTTCGAACACTGAAGCTTTCTTT
size: .; V: TRBV15; D: .; J: TRBJ1-2; CDR3: CATSDPQRYGYTF; DNA: TGTGCCACCAGCGACCCACAGCGCTATGGCTACACCTTC
size: once; V: TRBV25-1; D: TRBD2; J: TRBJ2-3; CDR3: CASSERSSGTGDTQYF; DNA: TGTGCCAGCAGTGAGCGATCAAGCGGGACCGGGGATACGCAGTATTTT
size: .; V: TRBV6-1; D: .; J: TRBJ1-4; CDR3: CASINRRGYEKLFF; DNA: TGTGCCAGCATCAATAGACGTGGGTATGAAAAACTGTTTTTT
size: .; V: TRBV5-4; D: .; J: TRBJ1-2; CDR3: CASSLDRITGYTF; DNA: TGTGCCAGCAGCTTGGACAGAATCACGGGCTACACCTTC
size: .; V: TRBV6-1; D: .; J: TRBJ2-7; CDR3: CASTTNPLTYEQYF; DNA: TGTGCCAGCACTACCAATCCCTTAACCTACGAGCAGTACTTC
size: .; V: TRBV19; D: .; J: TRBJ1-2; CDR3: CASSMVHGYTF; DNA: TGTGCCAGTAGTATGGTCCATGGCTACACCTTC
size: .; V: TRBV7-9; D: .; J: TRBJ1-1; CDR3: CASSRAQGMNTEAFF; DNA: TGTGCCAGCAGCCGCGCTCAAGGGATGAACACTGAAGCTTTCTTT
size: .; V: TRBV10-3; D: .; J: TRBJ2-7; CDR3: CAITRGGEYEQYF; DNA: TGTGCCATCACGAGGGGGGGAGAGTACGAGCAGTACTTC
size: .; V: TRBV29-1; D: TRBD1; J: TRBJ2-3; CDR3: CSAERDRGYTDTQYF; DNA: TGCAGCGCCGAGCGGGACAGGGGATACACAGATACGCAGTATTTT
size: .; V: TRBV27; D: TRBD1; J: TRBJ1-5; CDR3: CASSFAGGVSNQPQHF; DNA: TGTGCCAGCAGTTTCGCAGGGGGCGTAAGCAATCAGCCCCAGCATTTT
size: .; V: TRBV7-9; D: .; J: TRBJ2-3; CDR3: CASSLPTDTQYF; DNA: TGTGCCAGCAGCTTGCCCACAGATACGCAGTATTTT
size: .; V: TRBV29-1; D: .; J: TRBJ2-7; CDR3: CSVEDTVYEQYF; DNA: TGCAGCGTTGAAGATACAGTTTACGAGCAGTACTTC
size: .; V: TRBV28; D: .; J: TRBJ1-3; CDR3: CASSSRGRRYSGNTIYF; DNA: TGTGCCAGCAGTTCGCGGGGACGGCGGTACTCTGGAAACACCATATATTTT
size: .; V: TRBV10-2; D: .; J: TRBJ2-1; CDR3: CAITSKSSYNEQFF; DNA: TGCGCCATTACTAGCAAAAGCTCCTACAATGAGCAGTTCTTC
size: .; V: TRBV5-1; D: .; J: TRBJ2-7; CDR3: CASKAGQSYEQYF; DNA: TGCGCCAGCAAAGCGGGTCAGTCCTACGAGCAGTACTTC
size: .; V: TRBV7-8; D: TRBD1; J: TRBJ1-5; CDR3: CASSYTGRTGRRNQPQHF; DNA: TGTGCCAGCAGCTATACCGGGAGGACAGGGCGTCGTAATCAGCCCCAGCATTTT
size: .; V: TRBV6-6; D: TRBD1; J: TRBJ1-1; CDR3: CASSTGQSEAFF; DNA: TGTGCCAGCAGTACGGGACAGTCTGAAGCTTTCTTT
size: once; V: TRBV5-1; D: TRBD1; J: TRBJ2-2; CDR3: CASSSDRGDTGELFF; DNA: TGCGCCAGCAGCTCCGACAGGGGGGATACCGGGGAGCTGTTTTTT
size: .; V: TRBV18; D: .; J: TRBJ1-2; CDR3: CASGPRGLHGYTF; DNA: TGTGCCAGCGGACCCCGGGGGCTGCATGGCTACACCTTC
size: .; V: TRBV11-2; D: .; J: TRBJ2-7; CDR3: CASSRSSYEQYF; DNA: TGTGCCAGCAGCCGTAGCTCCTACGAGCAGTACTTC
size: .; V: TRBV5-4; D: TRBD2; J: TRBJ2-7; CDR3: CASSLELAGYEQYF; DNA: TGTGCCAGCAGCTTGGAACTAGCGGGCTACGAGCAGTACTTC